One and the same sample provided the 31 T cell receptor beta chains below, sequenced in a study of T cell repertoires in cytomegalovirus infection. TCRdb re-called the reads through MiXCR, storing one row per CDR3 protein. The table records around 260,000 distinct CDR3 sequences, roughly 9% of them present only once. The sequenced material came from PBMCs. The receptors derive from a human donor in good health (CMV status not recorded). Some clones in this sample may be carry-over from other donors' samples.

The sample holds many counts of this clonotype. The rearrangement links TRBV7-4 to TRBJ1-2; a weak D match, TRBD1 (6 bases). V lost 5 bases to trimming and J lost 6 bases, with 16 bases between them. Looked up from germline, CDR1 is SGHVT and CDR2 is SQSDAQ. The CDR3 is made up of 14 amino acids. CDR3 in DNA: TGTGCCAGCAGCCACAGGGTGGCGGTAAATGGCTACACCTTC. It yields the protein CASSHRVAVNGYTF.

This clonotype was observed at least ten times. This chain joins TRBV7-6 and TRBJ2-2, with TRBD2 matching 9 bases. The germline V gene has CDR1 SGHVS and CDR2 FNYEAQ. V shed 5 bases, J shed 2 bases, and the junction held 12 bases outside the gene matches. The CDR3 extends over 18 amino acids. CDR3 sequence (DNA): TGTGCCAGCAGCAATCGTGGCGGGGGGGCCTCAAACACCGGGGAGCTGTTTTTT. Protein sequence: CASSNRGGGASNTGELFF.

In its sample, this clonotype was seen a few times. CDR3 in amino acids: CATKPVAGTVNTEAFF. DNA of the CDR3: TGTGCCACAAAACCAGTTGCCGGGACAGTGAACACTGAAGCTTTCTTT. The gene calls are TRBV19 and TRBJ1-1, with 7 bases fitting TRBD1. The junction had 14 bases not matched to a gene; V was cut back by 10 bases and J by 0 bases. Germline V gene lookup returns CDR1 LNHDA and CDR2 SQIVND (reference sequence). The CDR3 extends over 16 amino acids. Filled out from reference TRBV19 and TRBJ1-1, the complete variable domain reads DGGITQSPKYLFRKEGQNVTLSCEQNLNHDAMYWYRQDPGQGLRLIYYSQIVNDFQKGDIAEGYSVSREKKESFPLTVTSAQKNPTAFYLCATKPVAGTVNTEAFFGQGTRLTVV.

This clonotype was counted ten times or more. The gene calls are TRBV11-2 and TRBJ2-2, with 7 bases identical to TRBD2. This CDR3 has 14 amino acids. CDR1 is SGHAT and CDR2 is FQNNGV in the germline V gene. The V gene end was trimmed by 6 bases and the J gene end by 5 bases; junction bases not matched to a gene: 6. CDR3 nucleotides: TGTGCCAGCAGTCCGTGGGAGGGGACCGGGGAGCTGTTTTTT. It translates to CASSPWEGTGELFF. The complete variable domain, with remaining parts taken from reference TRBV11-2 and TRBJ2-2, reads EAGVAQSPRYKIIEKRQSVAFWCNPISGHATLYWYQQILGQGPKLLIQFQNNGVVDDSQLPKDRFSAERLKGVDSTLKIQPAKLEDSAVYLCASSPWEGTGELFFGEGSRLTVL.

This clonotype occurred many times. The rearrangement joins TRBV7-2 to TRBJ2-1; TRBD2 agrees at 10 bases. The CDR3 covers 15 residues. Per the germline V gene, CDR1 is SGHTA and CDR2 is FQGNSA. Trimming removed 7 bases from V and 4 bases from J; junction bases left unmatched: 7. In DNA, the CDR3 is TGTGCCAGCATTGGGGGACTAGCGCCATACAATGAGCAGTTCTTC. Translated, it gives CASIGGLAPYNEQFF. The full variable domain, with the rest looked up from reference TRBV7-2 and TRBJ2-1, is GAGVSQSPSNKVTEKGKDVELRCDPISGHTALYWYRQSLGQGLEFLIYFQGNSAPDKSGLPSDRFSAERTGGSVSTLTIQRTQQEDSAVYLCASIGGLAPYNEQFFGPGTRLTVL.

This clonotype has ten or more counts. This chain connects TRBV20-1 to TRBJ2-7; perhaps TRBD1 as D (6 bases). CDR3 size: 15 residues. From germline, CDR1 is DFQATT and CDR2 SNEGSKA (reference sequence). V lost 0 bases and J 0 bases, leaving 12 bases between the germline ends. The CDR3 DNA follows: TGCAGTGCTAGAGAGGGGGCAGGGAGCTCCTACGAGCAGTACTTC. Translated, it gives CSAREGAGSSYEQYF.

The sample holds many counts of this clonotype. The chain is built from TRBV19 and TRBJ2-6, with unresolved D. The germline gives CDR1 LNHDA, CDR2 SQIVND (reference sequence). The V end lost 4 bases, the J end lost 1 base, and 5 bases lay between the germline ends. The CDR3 extends over 14 amino acids. CDR3 nucleotide sequence: TGTGCCAGTAGTAAGCCTTCTGGGGCCAACGTCCTGACTTTC. Translated: CASSKPSGANVLTF.

This clonotype has at least ten counts. The chain links TRBV10-3 to TRBJ2-5; D gene unclear. Trimming removed 2 bases at V and 5 bases at J, with 6 bases between. The germline V gene has CDR1 ENHRY and CDR2 SYGVKD. The CDR3 is 12 residues long. CDR3 amino acids: CAISERLETQYF. CDR3 in DNA: TGTGCCATCAGTGAGCGACTGGAGACCCAGTACTTC.

This clonotype was seen ten or more times. The genes are TRBV19 and TRBJ2-2; TRBD1 agrees at 7 bases. CDR1 and CDR2 (germline): LNHDA, SQIVND (reference sequence). V lost 4 bases to trimming and J lost 4 bases; unmatched junction nucleotides: 9. The CDR3 length is 16 residues. The CDR3 region is CASSSGVRGFTGELFF. The CDR3 DNA is TGTGCCAGTAGTAGCGGCGTCAGGGGGTTCACCGGGGAGCTGTTTTTT.

This clonotype turned up a few times. The gene calls are TRBV15 and TRBJ2-2; weak D call: TRBD1 (6 bases). The CDR3 is made up of 16 amino acids. V was trimmed by 5 bases and J by 2 bases, leaving 15 bases between them. Germline V CDR1 and CDR2: LNHNV, YYDKDF (reference sequence). CDR3 sequence: CATSVTGTPNTGELFF. The CDR3, as DNA: TGTGCCACCAGCGTTACCGGGACACCTAACACCGGGGAGCTGTTTTTT.

This clonotype has at least ten counts. The V and J genes are TRBV7-2 and TRBJ2-7, with a weak D call TRBD2 (6 bases). The germline CDR1 and CDR2 sequences are SGHTA and FQGNSA. The V end lost 1 base, the J end lost 2 bases, and 12 bases lay between the germline ends. The CDR3 is made up of 15 amino acids. The CDR3 sequence is CASSLEGGAAYEQYF. The CDR3 region has the DNA TGTGCCAGCAGCTTAGAGGGCGGGGCGGCCTACGAGCAGTACTTC. Filled out from reference TRBV7-2 and TRBJ2-7, the complete variable domain reads GAGVSQSPSNKVTEKGKDVELRCDPISGHTALYWYRQSLGQGLEFLIYFQGNSAPDKSGLPSDRFSAERTGGSVSTLTIQRTQQEDSAVYLCASSLEGGAAYEQYFGPGTRLTVT.

V is TRBV29-1 and J is TRBJ2-3, with 11 bases matching TRBD1. The length of the CDR3 is 13 residues. CDR1 SQVTM and CDR2 ANQGSEA come from the germline V gene. The junction had 3 bases not matched to a gene; V was cut back by 7 bases and J by 3 bases. The CDR3 loop reads CSGRDRGTDTQYF. In nucleotides, the CDR3 is TGCAGCGGCCGGGACAGGGGGACAGATACGCAGTATTTT.

Many counts were recorded for this clonotype. The chain joins TRBV7-2 to TRBJ1-2; 10 nucleotides align to TRBD1. The V and J ends lost 5 bases and 8 bases, in that order; junction bases with no gene match: 17. CDR1 and CDR2 from the germline V gene are SGHTA and FQGNSA. The CDR3 sequence is 17 residues long. The DNA for the CDR3 is TGTGCCAGCAGCCCCACCTCTCCTTGGACAGGGGGTTCGGGCTACACCTTC. Its protein is CASSPTSPWTGGSGYTF.

This clonotype was seen ten or more times. CDR3 residues: CASSLGAGGSSGANVLTF. CDR3 DNA sequence: TGTGCCAGCAGCTTAGGGGCAGGGGGCAGTTCTGGGGCCAACGTCCTGACTTTC. The rearrangement uses TRBV7-8 and TRBJ2-6; 8 bases align to TRBD1. V shed 1 base and J 1 base; nucleotides not matched to a gene: 6. The germline V gene has CDR1 SGHVS and CDR2 FQNEAQ. The CDR3 sequence is 18 residues long. Complete variable domain (other parts from reference TRBV7-8 and TRBJ2-6): GAGVSQSPRYKVAKRGQDVALRCDPISGHVSLFWYQQALGQGPEFLTYFQNEAQLDKSGLPSDRFFAERPEGSVSTLKIQRTQQEDSAVYLCASSLGAGGSSGANVLTFGAGSRLTVL.

The V and J genes are TRBV19 and TRBJ2-6; D gene uncertain. Looked up from germline, CDR1 is LNHDA and CDR2 is SQIVND (reference sequence). V was trimmed by 4 bases and J by 3 bases, leaving 10 bases between them. The CDR3 covers 15 residues. The DNA for the CDR3 is TGTGCCAGTAGTAGCCTGGGAAGTGGGGCCAACGTCCTGACTTTC. Translation: CASSSLGSGANVLTF.

At least ten counts were recorded for this clonotype. The genes are TRBV19 and TRBJ2-1; perhaps TRBD2 as D (5 bases). Looked up from germline, CDR1 is LNHDA and CDR2 is SQIVND (reference sequence). V was cut by 1 base and J by 8 bases, with 12 bases left in between. The CDR3 consists of 14 residues. The chain's CDR3 is CASSIGRERDEQFF. The CDR3 DNA follows: TGTGCCAGTAGTATAGGCCGTGAGAGGGATGAGCAGTTCTTC.

Remarks on this clonotype: A much larger clone lies a single base off, so this may be a read error. J is TRBJ2-7 and V is TRBV27; 12 bases line up with TRBD1. The V and J ends lost 4 bases and 6 bases, in that order; junction bases with no gene match: 4. The CDR3 covers 14 residues. The germline gives CDR1 MNHEY, CDR2 SMNVEV (reference sequence). This CDR3 reads CASSSGQGASEQYF. In DNA, the CDR3 is TGTGCCAGCAGTTCGGGACAGGGGGCTAGCGAGCAGTACTTC.

This clonotype has ten or more counts. The gene calls are TRBV2 and TRBJ2-3; 8 bases are a match to TRBD2. Germline-derived CDR1 and CDR2 are SNHLY and FYNNEI. J gave up 4 bases and V 9 bases, and 12 bases lay outside the gene matches. The CDR3 length is 15 residues. CDR3 nucleotide sequence: TGTGCCAGTAGACTTGGGACTAGTCTCGCAGATACGCAGTATTTT. Its protein is CASRLGTSLADTQYF.

This clonotype was observed many times. The chain employs TRBV7-2 and TRBJ1-2; D not resolved. Germline CDR1 is SGHTA and CDR2 is FQGNSA. Trimming cost V 1 base and J 8 bases, with 5 bases left between them. This CDR3 comprises 11 residues. The CDR3 sequence: CASSLEWGYTF. Written as DNA, the CDR3 is TGTGCCAGCAGCTTAGAGTGGGGCTACACCTTC.

This clonotype was observed many times. The V and J genes are TRBV6-2 or TRBV6-3 and TRBJ1-1; the D is unclear. Between the trimmed V and J ends, which lost 5 bases and 3 bases, there was a span of 13 bases. Germline CDR1 reads MNHEY; CDR2 reads SVGEGT. This CDR3 is 14 amino acids long. The CDR3 bases are TGTGCCAGCAGTAACAACAGAATAGACACTGAAGCTTTCTTT. This codes for CASSNNRIDTEAFF.

This clonotype was counted between two and nine times. V and J are TRBV7-2 and TRBJ2-2; tentatively, D is TRBD1 (6 bases). Trimming pared 1 base from V and 5 bases from J, leaving 11 bases between. This CDR3 has 15 amino acids. From germline, CDR1 is SGHTA and CDR2 FQGNSA. The CDR3 reads CASSLDQGPTGELFF. In DNA, the CDR3 is TGTGCCAGCAGCTTAGATCAGGGGCCGACCGGGGAGCTGTTTTTT.

At least ten counts were recorded for this clonotype. The chain joins TRBV7-9 to TRBJ2-1; possible D gene TRBD2, 5 bases. CDR1 is SEHNR, CDR2 FQNEAQ, per germline (reference sequence). V dropped 6 bases and J dropped 7 bases, with 16 bases sitting between them. The CDR3 is made up of 14 amino acids. CDR3 region: CASRVAGPRNEQFF. The CDR3 DNA reads TGTGCCAGCAGAGTCGCGGGCCCCAGGAATGAGCAGTTCTTC.

This clonotype has ten or more counts. V and J are TRBV7-2 and TRBJ2-5; TRBD1 aligns across 8 bases. The junction had 12 bases not matched to a gene; V was cut back by 5 bases and J by 4 bases. Germline lookup yields CDR1 SGHTA and CDR2 FQGNSA. CDR3 length: 16 residues. CDR3 region: CASSPLRQGAGETQYF. The CDR3 nucleotides are TGTGCCAGCAGCCCCTTGCGGCAGGGGGCGGGAGAGACCCAGTACTTC.

This clonotype was recorded at least ten times. J is TRBJ1-2 and V is TRBV27; 9 bases are a match to TRBD1. The CDR3 runs to 15 residues. The germline V gene encodes CDR1 MNHEY and CDR2 SMNVEV (reference sequence). Trimming removed 4 bases from V and 2 bases from J; junction bases left unmatched: 5. The CDR3 is CASSSGGQGNYGYTF. DNA for the CDR3: TGTGCCAGCAGTTCGGGGGGACAGGGAAACTATGGCTACACCTTC.

This clonotype was found many times. The J gene is TRBJ1-6, the V gene TRBV11-2; 10 nucleotides line up with TRBD1. This CDR3 is built from 16 residues. V gave up 5 bases and J gave up 2 bases; unmatched junction bases: 3. Germline CDR1 is SGHAT and CDR2 is FQNNGV. CDR3 sequence reads: CASSPDRGAYNSPLHF. As DNA, the CDR3 is TGTGCCAGCAGCCCGGACAGGGGGGCCTATAATTCACCCCTCCACTTT.

There are many counts of this clonotype. The V call is TRBV4-2, the J call TRBJ1-5; the match to TRBD1 covers 10 bases. CDR1 and CDR2 from the germline V gene are LGHNA and YNFKEQ. The CDR3 length is 15 residues. Germline trimming cut 1 base from V and 5 bases from J; bases unmatched to any gene: 2. CDR3 nucleotides: TGTGCCAGCAGCCAAGTTGGGACAGGGGATCAGCCCCAGCATTTT. Encoded protein: CASSQVGTGDQPQHF.

This clonotype was counted many times. The chain has TRBV7-6 and TRBJ1-2; D is perhaps TRBD1 (6 bases). The CDR3 sequence is 16 residues long. Germline CDR1 and CDR2: SGHVS and FNYEAQ. The V end lost 5 bases, the J end lost 4 bases, and 20 bases lay between the germline ends. This chain's CDR3 is CASSPSGQFSSYGYTF. In DNA, the CDR3 is TGTGCCAGCAGCCCCTCCGGACAGTTCTCCTCCTATGGCTACACCTTC.

This clonotype was picked up a small number of times. The rearrangement links TRBV6-1 to TRBJ1-5; D uncertain. The V gene's germline CDR1 is MNHNS and CDR2 SASEGT. Trimming shortened V by 8 bases and J by 2 bases, and 7 bases separated the two germline ends. The CDR3 extends over 12 amino acids. CDR3 sequence reads: CASGDGNQPQHF. For the CDR3, the DNA is TGTGCCAGCGGAGACGGCAATCAGCCCCAGCATTTT.

This clonotype was observed a handful of times. The chain employs TRBV12-3 or TRBV12-4 and TRBJ1-1; D ambiguous. This CDR3 region has 13 residues. V dropped 1 base and J dropped 10 bases, with 13 bases sitting between them. The CDR3 reads CASSLEETLRAFF. In DNA form, the CDR3 reads TGTGCCAGCAGTTTAGAGGAGACCCTACGAGCTTTCTTT.

This clonotype was counted many times. The rearrangement joins TRBV28 to TRBJ1-2; 7 bases fit TRBD1. Germline values: CDR1 MDHEN, CDR2 SYDVKM. The V gene end was trimmed by 2 bases and the J gene end by 4 bases; junction bases not matched to a gene: 4. The CDR3 is 14 amino acids. The CDR3 bases are TGTGCCAGCAGTTTAGTAGCAGGGGGCTATGGCTACACCTTC. Its protein is CASSLVAGGYGYTF.

The chain uses TRBV7-2 and TRBJ2-5; D is perhaps TRBD1 (6 bases). From germline, CDR1 is SGHTA and CDR2 FQGNSA. V lost 1 base, J lost 2 bases, and 17 bases lay in between. The CDR3 is made up of 17 amino acids. CDR3 DNA sequence: TGTGCCAGCAGCTTAGATGGGACAACCTATCTACAAGAGACCCAGTACTTC. Translating gives CASSLDGTTYLQETQYF.